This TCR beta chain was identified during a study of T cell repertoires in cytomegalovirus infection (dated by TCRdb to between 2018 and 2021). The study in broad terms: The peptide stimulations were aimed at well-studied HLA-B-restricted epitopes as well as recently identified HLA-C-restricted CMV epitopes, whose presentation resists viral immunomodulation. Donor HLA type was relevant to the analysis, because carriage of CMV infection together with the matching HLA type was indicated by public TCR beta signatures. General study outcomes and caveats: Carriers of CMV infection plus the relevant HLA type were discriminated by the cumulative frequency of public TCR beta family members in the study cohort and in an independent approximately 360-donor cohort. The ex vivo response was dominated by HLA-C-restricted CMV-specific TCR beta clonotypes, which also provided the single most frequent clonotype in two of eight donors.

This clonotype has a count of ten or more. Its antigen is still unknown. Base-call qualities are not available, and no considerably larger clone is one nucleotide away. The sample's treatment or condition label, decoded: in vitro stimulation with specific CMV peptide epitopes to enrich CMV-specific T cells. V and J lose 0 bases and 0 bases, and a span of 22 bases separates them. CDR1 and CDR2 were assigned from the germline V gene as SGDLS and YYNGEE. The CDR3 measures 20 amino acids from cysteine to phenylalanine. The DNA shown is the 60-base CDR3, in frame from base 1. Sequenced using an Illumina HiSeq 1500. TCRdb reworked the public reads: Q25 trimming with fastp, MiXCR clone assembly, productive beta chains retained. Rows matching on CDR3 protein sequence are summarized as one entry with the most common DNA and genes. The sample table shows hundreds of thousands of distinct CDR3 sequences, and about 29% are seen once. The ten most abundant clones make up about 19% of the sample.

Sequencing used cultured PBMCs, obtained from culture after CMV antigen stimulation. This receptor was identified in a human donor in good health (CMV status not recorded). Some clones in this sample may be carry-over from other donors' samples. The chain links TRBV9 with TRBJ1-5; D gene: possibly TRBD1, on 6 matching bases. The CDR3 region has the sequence CASSVVQRGVRGYSNQPQHF. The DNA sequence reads TGTGCCAGCAGCGTAGTACAGAGGGGGGTGAGAGGCTATAGCAATCAGCCCCAGCATTTT.